This T cell receptor beta chain was obtained from a study of blood T cell repertoires in COVID-19. Looking at the study overall: Acute-phase and convalescent COVID-19 samples originated in the United States, Italy and Spain. Sample material is recorded as cDNA or gDNA derived from T cells, B-cell-depleted T cells, or PBMCs.

The authors' processing: Amplifying reference gene primers gave estimates of nucleated cell counts. TCRdb's copy holds only in-frame clones and misses some; the assay was immunoSEQ multiplex PCR. Clonal size and the V and J genes are those of that table, whereas D and trimming came from the DNA. The sample records under 35,000 clones, around 89% being singletons. Germline V gives CDR1 DFQATT, CDR2 SNEGSKA (reference sequence). V dropped 3 bases and J dropped 6 bases, with 28 bases sitting between them. The CDR3 extends over 18 amino acids. This clonotype was obtained from a man in his fifties or sixties with acute or convalescent COVID-19. The material sequenced was peripheral blood. V is TRBV20-1 and J is TRBJ2-3; tentative D call: TRBD2 (5 bases). CDR3 DNA sequence: TGCAGTGCTAGTAAGAAGGACTCGAGGACTCCTTTCCCGGATACGCAGTATTTT. Residues: CSASKKDSRTPFPDTQYF.